A single sample gave rise to the 21 T cell receptor beta chains below, sequenced in a study of T and B cells in COVID-19 patients. TRB rearrangements were amplified by multiplex PCR with BIOMED2 TRB-A/B primers. TCRdb processed the multiplex PCR reads anew with MiXCR; each CDR3 protein has one entry. Of several thousand distinct CDR3 sequences in the sample, around 31% were seen once. TRB was amplified from about 250-500 ng of blood genomic DNA. Source material: blood. The source is a human donor with active COVID-19.

CDR3 in amino acids: CASSLSIAGGLSSYEQYV. The CDR3 region has the DNA TGTGCCAGCAGTTTATCCATAGCGGGGGGACTTAGCTCCTACGAGCAGTACGTC. The genes are TRBV27 and TRBJ2-7; the match to TRBD2 covers 10 bases. The length of the CDR3 is 18 residues. Germline CDR1 MNHEY, CDR2 SMNVEV (reference sequence). Trimming took 0 bases from V and 0 from J; bases not matched to a gene: 8.

This clonotype is medium-sized in the sample. CDR3 sequence: CASRGLDSATAALDYEQYV. The DNA of the CDR3 is TGTGCCAGCAGGGGACTCGACTCGGCGACGGCAGCCTTGGACTACGAGCAGTACGTC. The rearrangement uses TRBV6-5 and TRBJ2-7, with D possibly matching TRBD2 (6 bases). The CDR3 spans 19 residues. Trimming removed 6 bases from V and 3 bases from J, with 30 bases in between. Germline V lookup: CDR1 MNHEY, CDR2 SVGAGI.

J is TRBJ1-1 and V is TRBV18; the match to TRBD1 covers 8 bases. V trimming: 3 bases; J trimming: 5 bases; junction bases outside the gene matches: 5. This CDR3 comprises 14 residues. The germline V gene has CDR1 KGHSH and CDR2 LQKENI. CDR3 residues: CASSPQGAGTEAFF. CDR3 coding DNA: TGTGCCAGCTCACCGCAGGGGGCCGGAACTGAAGCTTTCTTT. Drawing the rest from reference TRBV18 and TRBJ1-1, the complete variable domain is NAGVMQNPRHLVRRRGQEARLRCSPMKGHSHVYWYRQLPEEGLKFMVYLQKENIIDESGMPKERFSAEFPKEGPSILRIQQVVRGDSAAYFCASSPQGAGTEAFFGQGTRLTVV.

The chain uses TRBV11-1 and TRBJ2-1; D ambiguous. The germline V gene has CDR1 SGHAT and CDR2 FQDESV (reference sequence). V lost 3 bases, J lost 4 bases, and 4 bases lay in between. The CDR3 runs to 12 residues. CDR3 DNA: TGTGCCAGCAGCTTCGGTTACAATGAGCAGTTCTTC. This sequence encodes CASSFGYNEQFF.

The V gene is TRBV6-8, the J gene TRBJ2-3, with D unresolved. CDR1 and CDR2 from the germline V gene are MNHGY and SAAAGT. With 6 bases removed from V and 1 base from J, the gap between germline ends came to 17 bases. The CDR3 covers 16 residues. In DNA, the CDR3 is TGTGCCAGCAGCCCTGTAGCCGATGAGCGCACAGATACGCAGTATTTT. It encodes CASSPVADERTDTQYF.

The chain is built from TRBV6-2 or TRBV6-3 and TRBJ2-2; 7 bases agree with TRBD2. J gave up 6 bases and V 8 bases, and 12 bases lay outside the gene matches. Germline CDR1 MNHEY, CDR2 SVGEGT. This CDR3 contains 15 residues. The DNA for the CDR3 is TGTGCCAGCGCTTTGGGGGGGTTGGAAGCCGGGGAGCTGTTTTTT. Translating it yields CASALGGLEAGELFF.

This clonotype is categorized as medium-sized. The CDR3 region is CASRPSTGSQSAQHF. CDR3 bases: TGTGCCAGCCGTCCTTCCACAGGGTCCCAATCAGCCCAGCATTTT. The rearrangement joins TRBV19 to TRBJ1-5, with a tentative D call TRBD1 (6 bases). The V and J ends lost 9 bases and 11 bases respectively, with 26 bases between them. This CDR3 comprises 15 residues. Germline lookup yields CDR1 LNHDA and CDR2 SQIVND (reference sequence).

The chain combines TRBV18 with TRBJ1-3, with TRBD1 identical over 7 bases. The V gene end was trimmed by 4 bases and the J gene end by 3 bases; junction bases not matched to a gene: 9. This CDR3 region has 16 residues. The germline CDR1 and CDR2 sequences are KGHSH and LQKENI. CDR3 region: CASSRGQEVGGNTIYF. The CDR3 bases are TGTGCCAGCTCACGTGGACAGGAAGTTGGTGGAAACACCATATATTTT.

The rearrangement uses TRBV7-9 and TRBJ1-2; a weak D match, TRBD1 (5 bases). Trimming removed 6 bases at V and 6 bases at J, with 17 bases between. The CDR3 runs to 14 residues. CDR1 is SEHNR, CDR2 FQNEAQ, per germline (reference sequence). Here the CDR3 reads CASSLSGGSDGYTF. DNA for the CDR3: TGTGCCAGCAGTCTTTCGGGGGGATCAGATGGCTACACCTTC. Filled out from reference TRBV7-9 and TRBJ1-2, the complete variable domain reads DTGVSQNPRHKITKRGQNVTFRCDPISEHNRLYWYRQTLGQGPEFLTYFQNEAQLEKSRLLSDRFSAERPKGSFSTLEIQRTEQGDSAMYLCASSLSGGSDGYTFGSGTRLTVV.

This clonotype was counted between two and nine times. The J gene is TRBJ1-5, the V gene TRBV6-1; TRBD1 agrees at 9 bases. Per the germline V gene, CDR1 is MNHNS and CDR2 is SASEGT. CDR3 size: 13 residues. V was clipped by 5 bases and J by 7 bases; unmatched bases: 3. CDR3 in DNA: TGTGCCAGCAGTCGACAGGGGGACCAGCCCCAGCATTTT. Protein: CASSRQGDQPQHF.

In its sample, this clonotype was seen a few times. This rearrangement joins TRBV6-2 or TRBV6-3 to TRBJ2-2; D not resolved. V was shortened by 1 base and J by 3 bases, with 3 bases between the two germline ends. Looked up from germline, CDR1 is MNHEY and CDR2 is SVGEGT. The CDR3 totals 13 residues. CDR3 region: CASSYWYTGELFF. The CDR3 DNA sequence: TGTGCCAGCAGTTACTGGTACACCGGGGAGCTGTTTTTT.

This clonotype turned up a few times. The genes are TRBV27 and TRBJ2-1; TRBD2 might be the D (6 bases). V was clipped by 4 bases and J by 3 bases, with 16 bases between them. Looked up from germline, CDR1 is MNHEY and CDR2 is SMNVEV (reference sequence). This CDR3 has 16 amino acids. In nucleotides, the CDR3 is TGTGCCAGCAGTTCCCCGGCGGGGAGCTTCTACAATGAGCAGTTCTTC. This encodes CASSSPAGSFYNEQFF.

The V call is TRBV11-1, the J call TRBJ2-7; 11 bases map to TRBD1. There are 13 residues in the CDR3. In germline, CDR1 is SGHAT, CDR2 FQDESV (reference sequence). V lost 8 bases, J lost 7 bases, and 7 bases stayed unmatched. The CDR3 DNA reads TGTGCCAGCGTTGGACAGGGGGCGTTAGAGCAGTACGTC. The encoded protein is CASVGQGALEQYV.

The DNA for the CDR3 is TGTGCCAGTAGTACAAGACAGGGTGGTAACACCGGGGAGCTGTTTTTT. Encoded protein: CASSTRQGGNTGELFF. V and J are TRBV19 and TRBJ2-2; 7 nucleotides line up with TRBD1. The CDR3 is made up of 16 amino acids. Unmatched junction bases numbered 7, after V lost 4 bases and J lost 2 bases. Germline V CDR1 and CDR2: LNHDA, SQIVND (reference sequence).

The V call is TRBV20-1, the J call TRBJ2-1; the match to TRBD2 covers 12 bases. The junction had 10 bases not matched to a gene; V was cut back by 5 bases and J by 8 bases. CDR3 size: 15 residues. Per the germline V gene, CDR1 is DFQATT and CDR2 is SNEGSKA (reference sequence). DNA for the CDR3: TGCAGTGCTTTCATCCCTAGCGGGGGGGCCGATGAGCAGTTCTTC. It specifies CSAFIPSGGADEQFF.

By sample fraction, this clonotype is medium-sized. V and J are TRBV19 and TRBJ2-6; tentatively, D is TRBD1 (5 bases). The CDR3 totals 19 residues. The V and J ends lost 1 base and 0 bases respectively, with 16 bases between them. The V gene's germline CDR1 is LNHDA and CDR2 SQIVND (reference sequence). DNA for the CDR3: TGTGCCAGTAGTATAGTCGACAGAGTTACCGTCTCTGGGGCCAACGTCCTGACTTTC. As protein: CASSIVDRVTVSGANVLTF.

This clonotype came up a few times. The chain joins TRBV6-2 or TRBV6-3 to TRBJ1-4, with 8 bases lining up with TRBD1. This CDR3 has 14 residues. Germline V gene data show CDR1 as MNHEY and CDR2 as SVGEGT. V was clipped by 6 bases and J by 6 bases; unmatched bases: 6. The CDR3 DNA is TGTGCCAGCAGCTTGGACAGGGCCGATGAAAAACTGTTTTTT. Its translation is CASSLDRADEKLFF.

This clonotype is labeled as large (0.1 to 1%). The rearrangement links TRBV18 to TRBJ2-2; tentative D call: TRBD2 (5 bases). This CDR3 comprises 12 residues. V lost 3 bases and J 7 bases, leaving 6 bases between the germline ends. From germline, CDR1 is KGHSH and CDR2 LQKENI. CDR3 sequence reads: CASSPGDGELFF. CDR3 nucleotide sequence: TGTGCCAGCTCACCGGGAGACGGGGAGCTGTTTTTT. Based on the CDR3 plus reference TRBV18 and TRBJ2-2, the full variable domain is NAGVMQNPRHLVRRRGQEARLRCSPMKGHSHVYWYRQLPEEGLKFMVYLQKENIIDESGMPKERFSAEFPKEGPSILRIQQVVRGDSAAYFCASSPGDGELFFGEGSRLTVL.

This sequence joins TRBV5-6 and TRBJ2-1; 9 bases align to TRBD1. V gave up 3 bases and J gave up 7 bases; unmatched junction bases: 2. The CDR3 length is 13 residues. Germline-derived CDR1 and CDR2 are SGHDT and YYEEEE. CDR3 protein: CASSSDRGNEQFF. CDR3 DNA: TGTGCCAGCAGCTCGGACAGGGGAAATGAGCAGTTCTTC.

The J gene is TRBJ2-5, the V gene TRBV2; 8 bases are shared with TRBD2. The CDR3 covers 16 residues. Germline V gives CDR1 SNHLY, CDR2 FYNNEI. V lost 5 bases and J lost 4; bases outside the gene matches: 12. CDR3 residues: CASSPGLARVRETQYF. The CDR3 nucleotides are TGTGCCAGCAGTCCCGGACTAGCTAGGGTACGAGAGACCCAGTACTTC.

This clonotype turned up a few times. The chain links TRBV27 to TRBJ1-5; possible D gene TRBD1, 5 bases. The V end was cut by 1 base, the J end by 1 base, with 11 bases between. The CDR3 is 16 residues long. Germline assignment: CDR1 MNHEY and CDR2 SMNVEV (reference sequence). CDR3 residues: CASSLYPGRSNQPQHF. DNA of the CDR3: TGTGCCAGCAGTTTATATCCAGGGAGAAGCAATCAGCCCCAGCATTTT.